The 8 T cell receptor beta chains below were found in one sample sequenced in a study of technical replicates of blood from a few donors (dated 2017 in TCRdb). The library was obtained by the immunoSEQ multiplex PCR assay. TCRdb took this table from immuneACCESS and kept in-frame rearrangements with V and J called. Such tables lack part of the clones; where checked against another copy, unresolved V genes explain under half of the gap, and the rest is unexplained. This sample has around 30,000 clones in its table, and approximately 94% of those were observed once. The top ten constitute over 4% of the sample. Sample: PBMCs. The receptors here all came from a human donor in good health. Some clones in this sample may be carry-over from other donors' samples.

V usage is TRBV29-1 and J usage is TRBJ2-1, with 10 bases that match TRBD2. J was trimmed by 0 bases and V by 3 bases; bases with no gene match: 2. Germline V CDR1 and CDR2: SQVTM, ANQGSEA. The CDR3 length is 15 residues. CDR3 protein: CSVDTSGASYNEQFF. CDR3 DNA sequence: TGCAGCGTTGATACTAGCGGGGCCTCCTACAATGAGCAGTTCTTC.

The chain is built from TRBV4-1 and TRBJ2-2; 9 bases fit TRBD1. With V trimmed by 4 bases and J by 2 bases, 2 bases remained unmatched. Germline CDR1 reads MGHRA; CDR2 reads YSYEKL. CDR3 length: 15 residues. The CDR3 here is CASSLGQGNTGELFF. CDR3 DNA: TGCGCCAGCAGCCTGGGACAGGGCAACACCGGGGAGCTGTTTTTT.

The rearrangement joins TRBV4-3 to TRBJ2-7; TRBD2 aligns across 9 bases. CDR3 length equals 14 residues. V lost 4 bases and J lost 4; bases outside the gene matches: 5. Germline CDR1 and CDR2: LGHNA and YSLEER. The CDR3 DNA reads TGCGCCAGCAGCCCAGGTAGCGGGAGTTACGAGCAGTACTTC. This sequence encodes CASSPGSGSYEQYF.

The genes are TRBV11-1 and TRBJ2-7, with 9 nucleotides matching TRBD1. Per germline, CDR1 SGHAT and CDR2 FQDESV (reference sequence). Trimming cost V 5 bases and J 4 bases; bases outside gene matches: 6. CDR3 size: 14 residues. CDR3 sequence: CASSTRDRDYEQYF. CDR3 in DNA: TGTGCCAGCAGCACCCGGGACAGGGATTACGAGCAGTACTTC.

The chain uses TRBV6-1 and TRBJ2-3; 10 positions agree with TRBD2. The V segment lost 4 bases and the J segment 4 bases; nucleotides outside the gene matches: 8. CDR1 MNHNS and CDR2 SASEGT come from the germline V gene. This CDR3 region has 16 residues. CDR3 nucleotides: TGTGCCAGCAGTGTCGAGCGGGGGGGCGCCGCAGATACGCAGTATTTT. Protein product: CASSVERGGAADTQYF.

The genes are TRBV11-2 and TRBJ1-5; 8 positions match TRBD1. J gave up 7 bases and V 1 base, and 6 bases lay outside the gene matches. Per germline, CDR1 SGHAT and CDR2 FQNNGV. CDR3 size: 15 residues. The DNA for the CDR3 is TGTGCCAGCAGCTTAGGAGGGACAGGTGGGCAGCCCCAGCATTTT. Translation gives CASSLGGTGGQPQHF.

This clone has a single count. The rearrangement uses TRBV30 and TRBJ1-2; 11 bases fit TRBD1. This CDR3 has 16 residues. The V segment lost 3 bases and the J segment 2 bases; nucleotides outside the gene matches: 8. The V gene's germline CDR1 is GTSNPN and CDR2 SVGIG (reference sequence). This CDR3 reads CAWRRTGGLQNYGYTF. The CDR3 DNA reads as TGTGCCTGGAGAAGGACAGGGGGCCTTCAAAACTATGGCTACACCTTC.

The gene calls are TRBV5-6 and TRBJ2-1; D gene unclear. CDR1 is SGHDT, CDR2 YYEEEE, per germline. Trimming took 0 bases from V and 0 from J, leaving 13 bases between them. CDR3 size: 17 residues. The CDR3 bases are TGTGCCAGCAGCTTGGCCTTTGGGTGGAGCTCCTACAATGAGCAGTTCTTC. It codes for CASSLAFGWSSYNEQFF.